The present entry profiles one TCR beta chain with its context. Its antigen remains unknown. This specimen belongs to a study of CD4 T cells in relation to SARS-CoV-2 and coronaviruses. CD4+ T cells from unexposed donors were obtained before the COVID-19 pandemic (2011-2018). CD4 enrichment then naive enrichment separated naive from memory CD4+ cells. V lost 3 bases, J lost 2 bases, and 15 bases stayed unmatched. Germline V gene data show CDR1 as SGHRS and CDR2 as YFSETQ. The CDR3 is 18 residues long. The data were produced by immunoSEQ multiplex PCR, yet TCRdb's version contains in-frame clones alone and is incomplete. This table has some 64,000 clones, 94% appearing once. Study findings and constraints: In roughly 61% of donors, memory CD4+ clonotypes crossrecognized SARS-CoV-2 and at least one common cold coronavirus spike. Crossreactive clones expanded significantly less to SARS-CoV-2 than monoreactive clones. Pre-pandemic and post-infection samples never came from the same donor.

This clonotype was sampled from a human donor in good health. The sample comprised naive CD4+ T cells from PBMCs. Subset defined: naive CD4+ T cells isolated by negative enrichment. V usage is TRBV5-1 and J usage is TRBJ1-1; TRBD1 agrees at 8 bases. CDR3 residues: CASSSPAQQGGRNTEAFF. CDR3 nucleotides: TGCGCCAGCAGCTCTCCGGCCCAACAGGGGGGGCGTAACACTGAAGCTTTCTTT.